This entry concerns a single TCR beta chain. Its antigen is unidentified. Though probably carrying unrecorded immune exposures, donors were nominally healthy at sampling. The data are from a study of cytomegalovirus exposure and HLA in healthy donors. General study findings and limits: Per published accounts, TCR beta sequences correctly predicted the HLA-A and HLA-B alleles of most subjects. As immune exposure information, only CMV serostatus was available.

Amplification used 60 Vbeta primers and 13 Jbeta primers. The method was immunoSEQ multiplex PCR; TCRdb's version includes in-frame clones alone and lacks a portion of them. The sample holds some 130,000 clones, around three quarters seen once. After removal of 1 base from V and 4 bases from J, the junction contained 8 bases not matched to a gene. Germline V gives CDR1 SGHAT, CDR2 FQNNGV. CDR3 length: 16 amino acids. The TCR was taken from a young man in good health and CMV-seronegative. Sequencing was done on a sample of PBMCs. The chain employs TRBV11-2 and TRBJ1-2; 8 nucleotides align to TRBD1. The CDR3, as DNA: TGTGCCAGCAGCTTAGTAGGCAGGGGGCAATCCTATGGCTACACCTTC. This sequence encodes CASSLVGRGQSYGYTF.